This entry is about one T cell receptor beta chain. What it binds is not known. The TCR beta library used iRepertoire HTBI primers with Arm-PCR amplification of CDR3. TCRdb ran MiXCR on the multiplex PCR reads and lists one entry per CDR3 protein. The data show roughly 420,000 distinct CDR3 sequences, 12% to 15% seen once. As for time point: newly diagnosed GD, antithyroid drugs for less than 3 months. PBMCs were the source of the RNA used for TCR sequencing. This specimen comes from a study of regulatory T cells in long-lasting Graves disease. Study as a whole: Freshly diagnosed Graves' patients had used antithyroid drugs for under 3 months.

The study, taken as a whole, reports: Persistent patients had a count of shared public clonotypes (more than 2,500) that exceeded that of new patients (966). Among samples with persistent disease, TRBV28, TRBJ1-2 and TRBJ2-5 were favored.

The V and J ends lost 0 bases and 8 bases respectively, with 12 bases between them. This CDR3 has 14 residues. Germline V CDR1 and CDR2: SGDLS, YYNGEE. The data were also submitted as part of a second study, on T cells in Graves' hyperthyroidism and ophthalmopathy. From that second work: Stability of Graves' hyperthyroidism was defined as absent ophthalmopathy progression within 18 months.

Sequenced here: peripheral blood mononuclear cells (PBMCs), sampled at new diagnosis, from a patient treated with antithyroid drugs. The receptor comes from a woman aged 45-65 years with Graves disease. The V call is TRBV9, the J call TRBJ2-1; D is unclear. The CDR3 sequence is CASSVVGVSYEQFF. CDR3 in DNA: TGTGCCAGCAGCGTAGTTGGGGTGAGCTATGAGCAGTTCTTC.